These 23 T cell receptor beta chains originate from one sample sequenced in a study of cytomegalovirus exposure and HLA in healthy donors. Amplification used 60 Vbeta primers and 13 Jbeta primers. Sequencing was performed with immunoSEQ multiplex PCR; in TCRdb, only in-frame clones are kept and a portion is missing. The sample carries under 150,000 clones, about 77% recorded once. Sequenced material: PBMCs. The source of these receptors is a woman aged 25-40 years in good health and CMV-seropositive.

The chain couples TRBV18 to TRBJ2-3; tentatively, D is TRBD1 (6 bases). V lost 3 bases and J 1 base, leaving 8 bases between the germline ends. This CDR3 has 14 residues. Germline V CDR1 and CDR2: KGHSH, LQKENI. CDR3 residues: CASSPDRRTDTQYF. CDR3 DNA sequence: TGTGCCAGCTCACCCGACAGGCGCACAGATACGCAGTATTTT.

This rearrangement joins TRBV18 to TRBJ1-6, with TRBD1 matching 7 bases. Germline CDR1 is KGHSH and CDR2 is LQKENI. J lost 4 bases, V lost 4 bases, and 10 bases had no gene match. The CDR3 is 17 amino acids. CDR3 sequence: CASSLREGTAYNSPLHF. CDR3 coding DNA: TGTGCCAGCTCACTTCGGGAGGGGACAGCTTATAATTCACCCCTCCACTTT.

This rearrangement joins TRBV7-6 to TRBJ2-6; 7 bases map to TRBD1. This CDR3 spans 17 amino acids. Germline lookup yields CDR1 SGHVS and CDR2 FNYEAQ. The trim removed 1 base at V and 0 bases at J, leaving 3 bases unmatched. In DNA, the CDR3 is TGTGCCAGCAGCTTAGTCCGGGACAGCTCTGGGGCCAACGTCCTGACTTTC. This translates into CASSLVRDSSGANVLTF.

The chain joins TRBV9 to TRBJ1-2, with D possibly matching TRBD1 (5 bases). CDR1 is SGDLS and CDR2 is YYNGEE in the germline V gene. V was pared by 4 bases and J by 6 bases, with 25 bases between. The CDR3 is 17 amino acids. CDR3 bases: TGTGCCAGCAGCCAAAACCCATCCCTTACGGGGGGGAATGGCTACACCTTC. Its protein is CASSQNPSLTGGNGYTF.

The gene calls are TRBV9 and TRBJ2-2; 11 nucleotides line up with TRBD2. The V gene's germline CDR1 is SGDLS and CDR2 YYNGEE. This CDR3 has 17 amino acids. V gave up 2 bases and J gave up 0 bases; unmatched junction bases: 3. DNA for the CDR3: TGTGCCAGCAGCGTCCGACTAGCGGGGTCGAACACCGGGGAGCTGTTTTTT. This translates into CASSVRLAGSNTGELFF.

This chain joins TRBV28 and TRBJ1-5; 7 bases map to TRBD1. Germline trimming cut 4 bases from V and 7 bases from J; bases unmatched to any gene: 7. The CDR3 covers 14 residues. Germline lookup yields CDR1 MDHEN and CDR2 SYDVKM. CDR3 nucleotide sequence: TGTGCCAGCAGTTGGATGACAGGGCGACAGCCCCAGCATTTT. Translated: CASSWMTGRQPQHF.

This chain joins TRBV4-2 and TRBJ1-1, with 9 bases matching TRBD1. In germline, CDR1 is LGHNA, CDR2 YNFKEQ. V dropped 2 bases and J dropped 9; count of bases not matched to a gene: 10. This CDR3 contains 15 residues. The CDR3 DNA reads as TGTGCCAGCAGCCAACTTGCCCCGGGACAGGGACAAGCTTTCTTT. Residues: CASSQLAPGQGQAFF.

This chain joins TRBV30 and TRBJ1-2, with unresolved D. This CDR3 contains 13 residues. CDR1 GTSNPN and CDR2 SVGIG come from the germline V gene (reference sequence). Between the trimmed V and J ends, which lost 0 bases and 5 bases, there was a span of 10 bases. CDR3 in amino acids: CAWSVLSSYGYTF. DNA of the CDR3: TGTGCCTGGAGTGTATTGAGTAGTTATGGCTACACCTTC.

Here the CDR3 DNA reads TGTGCCTGGAATATACAGGCTGGAGAGCCCCAGCATTTT. The encoded protein is CAWNIQAGEPQHF. The rearrangement links TRBV30 to TRBJ1-5; TRBD1 is a possible D gene (5 bases). Germline V gene data show CDR1 as GTSNPN and CDR2 as SVGIG (reference sequence). This CDR3 is 13 amino acids long. V was pared by 4 bases and J by 8 bases, with 15 bases between.

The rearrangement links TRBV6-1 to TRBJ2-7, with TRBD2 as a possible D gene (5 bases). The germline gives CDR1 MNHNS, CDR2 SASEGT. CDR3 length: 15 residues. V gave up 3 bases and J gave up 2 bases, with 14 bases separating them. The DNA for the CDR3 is TGTGCCAGCAGTGAGAGGCTCTACGGGGCCTACGAGCAGTACTTC. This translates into CASSERLYGAYEQYF.

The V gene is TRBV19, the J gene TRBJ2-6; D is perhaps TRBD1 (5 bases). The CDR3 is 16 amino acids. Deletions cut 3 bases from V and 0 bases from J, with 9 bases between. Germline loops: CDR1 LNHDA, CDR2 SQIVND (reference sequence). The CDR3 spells CASSIIQGSGANVLTF. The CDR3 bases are TGTGCCAGTAGTATCATCCAGGGCTCTGGGGCCAACGTCCTGACTTTC.

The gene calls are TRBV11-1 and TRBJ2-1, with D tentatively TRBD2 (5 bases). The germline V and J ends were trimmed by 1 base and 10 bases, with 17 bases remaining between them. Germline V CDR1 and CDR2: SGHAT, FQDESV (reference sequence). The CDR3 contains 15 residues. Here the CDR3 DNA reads TGTGCCAGCAGCTTAGATGTTATGAGGGCCGGAGAGCAGTTCTTC. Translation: CASSLDVMRAGEQFF.

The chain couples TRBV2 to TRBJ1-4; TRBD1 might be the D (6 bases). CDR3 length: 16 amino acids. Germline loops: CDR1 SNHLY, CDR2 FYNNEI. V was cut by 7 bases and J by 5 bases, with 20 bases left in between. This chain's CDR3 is CASIAGFLQGNEKLFF. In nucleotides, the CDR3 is TGTGCCAGCATAGCCGGGTTTCTGCAGGGGAATGAAAAACTGTTTTTT.

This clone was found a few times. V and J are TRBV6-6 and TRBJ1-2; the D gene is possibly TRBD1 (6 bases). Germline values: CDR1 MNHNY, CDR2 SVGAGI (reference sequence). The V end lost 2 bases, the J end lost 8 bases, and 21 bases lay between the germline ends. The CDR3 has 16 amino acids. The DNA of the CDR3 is TGTGCCAGCAGTTACGCCGACAGGTTCGGTTCAGGAGGCTACACCTTC. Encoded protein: CASSYADRFGSGGYTF.

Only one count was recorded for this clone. The CDR3, as DNA: TGTGCCAGCAGCGTATTGGCTAGCGGGTCCGGCTCTGGGGCCAACGTCCTGACTTTC. Translated: CASSVLASGSGSGANVLTF. The rearrangement links TRBV9 to TRBJ2-6; 8 nucleotides match TRBD2. There are 19 residues in the CDR3. Germline V gene sequence: CDR1 SGDLS, CDR2 YYNGEE. V lost 1 base and J lost 0; bases outside the gene matches: 9.

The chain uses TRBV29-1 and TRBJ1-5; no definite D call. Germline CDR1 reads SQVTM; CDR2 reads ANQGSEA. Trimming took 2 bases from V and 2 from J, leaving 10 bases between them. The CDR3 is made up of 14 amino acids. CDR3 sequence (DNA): TGCAGCGTTGAAACCGGGATTGGCAATCAGCCCCAGCATTTT. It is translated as CSVETGIGNQPQHF. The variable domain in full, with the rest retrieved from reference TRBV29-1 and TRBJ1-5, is SAVISQKPSRDICQRGTSLTIQCQVDSQVTMMFWYRQQPGQSLTLIATANQGSEATYESGFVIDKFPISRPNLTFSTLTVSNMSPEDSSIYLCSVETGIGNQPQHFGDGTRLSIL.

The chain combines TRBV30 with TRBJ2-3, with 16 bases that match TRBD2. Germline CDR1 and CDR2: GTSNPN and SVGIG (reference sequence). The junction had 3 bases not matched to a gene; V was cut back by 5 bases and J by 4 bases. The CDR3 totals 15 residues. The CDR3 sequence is CAWGGLAGGSDTQYF. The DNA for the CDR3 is TGTGCCTGGGGGGGACTAGCGGGAGGGTCAGATACGCAGTATTTT.

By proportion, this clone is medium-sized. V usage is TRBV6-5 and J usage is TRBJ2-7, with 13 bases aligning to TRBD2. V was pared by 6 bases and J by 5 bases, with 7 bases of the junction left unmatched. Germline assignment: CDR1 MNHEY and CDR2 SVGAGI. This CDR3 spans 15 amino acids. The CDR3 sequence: CASRGGTSGNHEQYF. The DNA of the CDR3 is TGTGCCAGCAGAGGTGGGACTAGCGGGAATCACGAGCAGTACTTC.

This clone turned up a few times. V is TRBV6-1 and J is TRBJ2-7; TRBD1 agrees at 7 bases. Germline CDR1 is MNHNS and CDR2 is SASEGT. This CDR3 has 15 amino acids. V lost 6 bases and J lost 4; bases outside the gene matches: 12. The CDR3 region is CASSPIPGQSYEQYF. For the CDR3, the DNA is TGTGCCAGCAGCCCCATCCCGGGACAGAGTTACGAGCAGTACTTC.

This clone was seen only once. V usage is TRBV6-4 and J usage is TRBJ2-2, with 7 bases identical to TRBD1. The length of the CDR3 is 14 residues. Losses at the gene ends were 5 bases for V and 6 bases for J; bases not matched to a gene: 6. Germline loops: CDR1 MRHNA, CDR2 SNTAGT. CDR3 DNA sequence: TGTGCCAGCAGTTCTACAGGGGATTCCGGGGAGCTGTTTTTT. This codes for CASSSTGDSGELFF.

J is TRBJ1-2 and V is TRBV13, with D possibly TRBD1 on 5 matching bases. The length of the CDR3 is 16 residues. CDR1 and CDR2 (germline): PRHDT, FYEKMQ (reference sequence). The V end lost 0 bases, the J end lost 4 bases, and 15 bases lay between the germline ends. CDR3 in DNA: TGTGCCAGCAGCTTAGGCCGGGGGTCAAAACCCTATGGCTACACCTTC. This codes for CASSLGRGSKPYGYTF.

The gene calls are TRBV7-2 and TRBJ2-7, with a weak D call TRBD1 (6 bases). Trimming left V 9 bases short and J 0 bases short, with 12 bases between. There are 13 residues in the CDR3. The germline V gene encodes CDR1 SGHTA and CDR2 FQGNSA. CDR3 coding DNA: TGTGCCAGGCAGGGGATTAGCTCCTACGAGCAGTACTTC. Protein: CARQGISSYEQYF.

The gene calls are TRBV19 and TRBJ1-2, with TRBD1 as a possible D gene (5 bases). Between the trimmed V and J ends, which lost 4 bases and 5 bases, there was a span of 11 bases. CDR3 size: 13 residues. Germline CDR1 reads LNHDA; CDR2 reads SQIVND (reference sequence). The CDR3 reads CASSTYDRYGYTF. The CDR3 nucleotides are TGTGCCAGTAGTACCTATGACAGATATGGCTACACCTTC.